One sample yielded the 9 T cell receptor beta chains listed below, sequenced in a study of blood T cell repertoires in COVID-19 (dated by TCRdb to about 2020). The protocol used for the library was the immunoSEQ multiplex PCR assay. Not all clones reach the TCRdb copy of this immuneACCESS table, which keeps in-frame sequences only. Checked studies attribute under half of the gap to unresolved V genes and leave the rest unexplained. The sample table records hundreds of thousands of clones; approximately 91% of these occur just once. The ten largest clones capture about 6.7% of the sample. The sequencing input was peripheral blood. The receptors here all came from a woman aged 70 to 79 with COVID-19, enrolled during active disease.

V gene TRBV6-5 combines with J gene TRBJ1-3; D is uncertain. CDR1 is MNHEY, CDR2 SVGAGI, per germline. The CDR3 totals 14 residues. V gave up 7 bases and J gave up 4 bases, with 14 bases separating them. In nucleotides, the CDR3 is TGTGCCAGCACCCGCGGACTTGACGGAAACACCATATATTTT. As protein: CASTRGLDGNTIYF.

In nucleotides, the CDR3 is TGCGCCAGCAGCCCTACAGGGACAGCTGACACTGAAGCTTTCTTT. Encoded protein: CASSPTGTADTEAFF. This chain uses TRBV5-1 with TRBJ1-1, with TRBD1 matching over 7 bases. The V and J ends lost 4 bases and 3 bases, in that order; junction bases with no gene match: 9. Germline CDR1 reads SGHRS; CDR2 reads YFSETQ. The CDR3 runs to 15 residues. Using reference TRBV5-1 and TRBJ1-1 for the parts outside the CDR3, the full variable domain is KAGVTQTPRYLIKTRGQQVTLSCSPISGHRSVSWYQQTPGQGLQFLFEYFSETQRNKGNFPGRFSGRQFSNSRSEMNVSTLELGDSALYLCASSPTGTADTEAFFGQGTRLTVV.

This sequence joins TRBV15 and TRBJ1-1; D is undetermined. CDR3 size: 13 residues. The V end was cut by 3 bases, the J end by 1 base, with 6 bases between. The germline V gene encodes CDR1 LNHNV and CDR2 YYDKDF (reference sequence). CDR3 region: CATSRGRNTEAFF. CDR3 coding DNA: TGTGCCACCAGCAGGGGCAGGAACACTGAAGCTTTCTTT.

This chain joins TRBV13 and TRBJ1-1; tentative D call: TRBD1 (6 bases). There are 18 residues in the CDR3. V lost 5 bases and J 1 base, leaving 23 bases between the germline ends. In germline, CDR1 is PRHDT, CDR2 FYEKMQ (reference sequence). In DNA form, the CDR3 reads TGTGCCAGCAGCCCGAAAGGGGCAGGGGTTAAATGGAACACTGAAGCTTTCTTT. Translated: CASSPKGAGVKWNTEAFF.

V and J are TRBV27 and TRBJ2-7; 11 bases align to TRBD1. This CDR3 spans 16 amino acids. The V segment lost 3 bases and the J segment 4 bases; nucleotides outside the gene matches: 8. CDR1 is MNHEY and CDR2 is SMNVEV in the germline V gene (reference sequence). The CDR3 here is CASSFPSGQGGYEQYF. The CDR3 DNA follows: TGTGCCAGCAGTTTCCCATCGGGACAGGGGGGTTACGAGCAGTACTTC.

V is TRBV24-1 and J is TRBJ2-4; D is perhaps TRBD2 (5 bases). This CDR3 region has 14 residues. Germline V gene data show CDR1 as KGHDR and CDR2 as SFDVKD. V was trimmed by 12 bases and J by 0 bases, leaving 14 bases between them. CDR3 coding DNA: TGTGCCCCGTTGGGCGGGTTAGCCAAAAACATTCAGTACTTC. Protein: CAPLGGLAKNIQYF.

This rearrangement joins TRBV19 to TRBJ1-5; possible D gene TRBD1, 6 bases. The germline CDR1 and CDR2 sequences are LNHDA and SQIVND (reference sequence). The germline V and J ends were trimmed by 4 bases and 6 bases, with 13 bases remaining between them. The CDR3 is 14 amino acids. The CDR3 loop reads CASSTPGHGQPQHF. The CDR3 bases are TGTGCCAGTAGTACCCCGGGACACGGTCAGCCCCAGCATTTT.

The chain uses TRBV4-3 and TRBJ1-5, with TRBD1 matching over 7 bases. In germline, CDR1 is LGHNA, CDR2 YSLEER. With V trimmed by 0 bases and J by 8 bases, 10 bases remained unmatched. The CDR3 length is 16 residues. CDR3 sequence (DNA): TGCGCCAGCAGCCAAGATCATTACAGGGGTACGGAGCCCCAGCATTTT. It is translated as CASSQDHYRGTEPQHF.

The gene calls are TRBV7-9 and TRBJ1-3; tentatively, D is TRBD1 (5 bases). V was clipped by 4 bases and J by 4 bases, with 11 bases between them. The CDR3 totals 14 residues. CDR1 is SEHNR, CDR2 FQNEAQ, per germline (reference sequence). As DNA, the CDR3 is TGTGCCAGCAGCTCTCAATCAGGGGGAAACACCATATATTTT. This encodes CASSSQSGGNTIYF.